The rows below give T cell receptor beta chains drawn from one sample of a study of beta chain features in type 1 diabetes. Sequenced by immunoSEQ multiplex PCR; TCRdb stores in-frame clones only, minus some. The profile shows about 370,000 clones, more than 13% of them singletons. Sequencing was carried out using naive CD4+ T cells from blood. The receptors come from a woman aged 18-29 years in good health. CDR3s include the opening cysteine and the closing phenylalanine or tryptophan. D genes are given only for firm matches. Clone size appears in some rows only: once, few, many, or a class for an expanded clone.

.,TRBV19,TRBJ2-7,TRBD1,CASSIWGQGSYEQYF,TGTGCCAGTAGTATTTGGGGACAGGGGTCCTACGAGCAGTACTTC
.,TRBV2,TRBJ1-5,.,CASSENSYSNQPQHF,TGTGCCAGCAGTGAAAACAGTTATAGCAATCAGCCCCAGCATTTT
.,TRBV28,TRBJ2-3,.,CASSLGGEADTQYF,TGTGCCAGCAGTTTAGGGGGCGAGGCAGATACGCAGTATTTT
.,TRBV25-1,TRBJ2-7,.,CASSEHTYEQYF,TGTGCCAGCAGTGAACACACCTACGAGCAGTACTTC
.,TRBV9,TRBJ2-1,.,CASSVDEGSSYNEQFF,TGTGCCAGCAGCGTAGACGAGGGCTCTTCCTACAATGAGCAGTTCTTC
few,TRBV7-2,TRBJ2-5,TRBD1,CASSFGPEGAVTQYF,TGTGCCAGCAGCTTTGGGCCAGAGGGGGCGGTGACCCAGTACTTC
.,TRBV30,TRBJ1-1,.,CAWSRQNTEAFF,TGTGCCTGGAGTAGACAGAACACTGAAGCTTTCTTT
.,TRBV2,TRBJ2-2,.,CASRLPGAIGELFF,TGTGCCAGCAGATTACCCGGAGCTATCGGGGAGCTGTTTTTT
few,TRBV28,TRBJ2-3,.,CASSWLGAGIKSDTQYF,TGTGCCAGCAGTTGGTTGGGAGCCGGGATTAAGTCAGATACGCAGTATTTT
.,TRBV30,TRBJ1-1,TRBD1,CAWSSLTGLEAFF,TGTGCCTGGAGTAGCCTGACAGGGCTCGAAGCTTTCTTT
.,TRBV4-1,TRBJ1-3,.,CASSLLGDTIYF,TGCGCCAGCAGCCTGCTAGGCGACACCATATATTTT
.,TRBV5-4,TRBJ2-5,.,CASSLGSQETQYF,TGTGCCAGCAGCTTGGGCAGCCAAGAGACCCAGTACTTC
.,TRBV20-1,TRBJ2-1,TRBD1,CSARADREQFF,TGCAGTGCTAGAGCGGACAGGGAGCAGTTCTTC
few,TRBV7-9,TRBJ2-3,.,CASSFDTITDTQYF,TGTGCCAGCAGCTTCGACACGATCACAGATACGCAGTATTTT
once,TRBV30,TRBJ2-5,TRBD2,CAWTRGEETQYF,TGTGCCTGGACCCGGGGGGAGGAGACCCAGTACTTC
few,TRBV5-1,TRBJ2-5,TRBD2,CASSLTEPALAGETQYF,TGCGCCAGCAGCTTGACTGAGCCCGCCCTAGCGGGCGAGACCCAGTACTTC
.,TRBV15,TRBJ2-1,TRBD1,CATSRDRDRAGSWQFF,TGTGCCACCAGCAGAGATCGGGACAGGGCGGGGAGTTGGCAGTTCTTC
few,TRBV29-1,TRBJ1-3,.,CSVGQGNTIYF,TGCAGCGTTGGGCAGGGGAACACCATATATTTT
.,TRBV4-1,TRBJ2-7,.,CASSQDRPSPYEQYF,TGCGCCAGCAGCCAAGATCGGCCTAGCCCGTACGAGCAGTACTTC
.,TRBV14,TRBJ2-3,.,CASSQVQQLDTQYF,TGTGCCAGCAGCCAAGTCCAACAGCTGGATACGCAGTATTTT
few,TRBV7-2,TRBJ1-2,.,CASSLRAGRKAFYGYTF,TGTGCCAGCAGCCTAAGGGCGGGACGGAAAGCCTTCTATGGCTACACCTTC
.,TRBV7-9,TRBJ2-3,TRBD2,CASSHPNLGLAGPDTQYF,TGTGCCAGCAGCCACCCCAACCTGGGACTAGCGGGACCAGATACGCAGTATTTT
.,TRBV30,TRBJ1-2,.,CAWSVSAGLMRGYTF,TGTGCCTGGAGTGTCTCCGCAGGGTTGATGCGGGGCTACACCTTC
.,TRBV29-1,TRBJ2-7,TRBD1,CSVEGQGRPYEQYF,TGCAGCGTTGAAGGACAGGGCCGCCCCTACGAGCAGTACTTC
few,TRBV2,TRBJ2-3,TRBD2,CASSETSVFTDTQYF,TGTGCCAGCAGCGAGACTAGCGTTTTCACAGATACGCAGTATTTT
few,TRBV18,TRBJ1-1,TRBD1,CASSPGQPRDTEAFF,TGTGCCAGCTCACCGGGACAGCCGAGGGACACTGAAGCTTTCTTT
few,TRBV29-1,TRBJ2-3,TRBD2,CSGDLAESTDTQYF,TGCAGCGGGGACCTAGCGGAAAGCACAGATACGCAGTATTTT
few,TRBV19,TRBJ1-2,TRBD1,CASTKEGQVNYGYTF,TGTGCCAGTACTAAGGAAGGACAGGTCAACTATGGCTACACCTTC
.,TRBV7-2,TRBJ1-1,.,CASSFRDTEAFF,TGTGCCAGCAGCTTTCGGGACACTGAAGCTTTCTTT
.,TRBV28,TRBJ2-1,.,CASSSANIDEQFF,TGTGCCAGCAGTTCCGCAAACATCGATGAGCAGTTCTTC
few,TRBV6-5,TRBJ2-1,.,CASNGIQDNEQFF,TGTGCCAGCAACGGGATCCAGGACAATGAGCAGTTCTTC
.,TRBV29-1,TRBJ2-5,.,CSVNTGNQETQYF,TGCAGCGTTAATACAGGAAACCAAGAGACCCAGTACTTC
.,TRBV7-9,TRBJ2-3,.,CASSSPAGWGEGTDTQYF,TGTGCCAGCAGCTCCCCGGCCGGCTGGGGAGAGGGCACAGATACGCAGTATTTT
few,TRBV30,TRBJ2-7,.,CAWSVRRYEQYF,TGTGCCTGGAGTGTACGTAGATACGAGCAGTACTTC
.,TRBV5-1,TRBJ2-1,.,CASSGSLAGTTMKQFF,TGCGCCAGCAGTGGATCCTTGGCGGGAACTACAATGAAGCAGTTCTTC
.,TRBV18,TRBJ2-5,.,CASSTNPRVKTQYF,TGTGCCAGCTCAACTAACCCCCGTGTGAAGACCCAGTACTTC
.,TRBV28,TRBJ1-2,.,CAVTVPVPLYGYTF,TGTGCGGTAACAGTACCGGTGCCACTTTATGGCTACACCTTC
.,TRBV7-8,TRBJ1-5,.,CASSTGISKNNQPQHF,TGTGCCAGCAGCACAGGGATTTCTAAGAACAATCAGCCCCAGCATTTT
.,TRBV28,TRBJ2-5,.,CASSLYYRAGMETQYF,TGTGCCAGCAGTTTGTATTACAGGGCAGGAATGGAGACCCAGTACTTC
.,TRBV4-3,TRBJ2-7,TRBD1,CASSQARTGSYEQYF,TGCGCCAGCAGCCAAGCCCGGACAGGCTCCTACGAGCAGTACTTC
.,TRBV7-2,TRBJ2-1,TRBD2,CASTPRVGGGEQFF,TGTGCCAGCACGCCACGAGTCGGGGGGGGTGAGCAGTTCTTC
few,TRBV6-1,TRBJ2-7,TRBD2,CATRTSGSVNEQYF,TGTGCGACGAGGACTAGCGGGAGTGTAAACGAGCAGTACTTC
few,TRBV18,TRBJ2-2,TRBD1,CASSTGQGAETGELFF,TGTGCCAGCTCAACCGGACAGGGGGCAGAGACCGGGGAGCTGTTTTTT
.,TRBV19,TRBJ1-1,TRBD1,CASSTLQGSTEAFF,TGTGCCAGTAGTACACTACAGGGGAGCACTGAAGCTTTCTTT
.,TRBV28,TRBJ2-1,TRBD2,CASSSGLAGYNEQFF,TGTGCCAGCAGCTCCGGACTAGCGGGCTACAATGAGCAGTTCTTC
.,TRBV28,TRBJ2-7,TRBD2,CASRPGGLAGSYEQYF,TGTGCCAGCAGACCTGGGGGACTAGCGGGGTCCTACGAGCAGTACTTC
few,TRBV29-1,TRBJ2-7,.,CSARGQFSYEQYF,TGCAGCGCTAGAGGACAGTTCTCCTACGAGCAGTACTTC
.,TRBV4-3,TRBJ2-3,.,CASSQERSTDTQYF,TGCGCCAGCAGCCAAGAACGGAGCACAGATACGCAGTATTTT
few,TRBV11-2,TRBJ2-7,TRBD2,CASSSQLAGGEQYF,TGTGCCAGCAGCTCACAACTAGCGGGAGGCGAGCAGTACTTC
.,TRBV5-6,TRBJ2-5,.,CASSLMAGETQYF,TGTGCCAGCAGCTTGATGGCGGGCGAGACCCAGTACTTC
.,TRBV4-2,TRBJ1-4,.,CASSQFKGVVEKLFF,TGTGCCAGCAGCCAATTCAAAGGGGTGGTTGAAAAACTGTTTTTT